This passage covers 28 T cell receptor beta chains from one sample sequenced in a study of radiotherapy plus CTLA-4 blockade in lung cancer (dated by TCRdb to the late 2010s). The library was produced with the immunoSEQ multiplex PCR assay. The clones in this table, taken by TCRdb from immuneACCESS, are in-frame only. Not every clone is retained; where verified, under half of the shortfall comes from an unresolved V gene, and the cause of the rest is unknown. The sample includes around 82,000 clones, with 78% observed a single time. Of the sample, 20% to 25% is held by the ten largest clones. This material consisted of peripheral blood, taken from a patient treated with radiotherapy plus ipilimumab. All receptors derive from a human donor with non-small cell lung cancer whose response to radiotherapy plus ipilimumab could not be evaluated. Some clones in this sample may be carry-over from other donors' samples.

The rearrangement uses TRBV28 and TRBJ2-5; possible D gene TRBD2, 6 bases. The CDR3 extends over 15 amino acids. CDR1 and CDR2 from the germline V gene are MDHEN and SYDVKM. V lost 3 bases and J lost 5, with 16 bases in between. CDR3 protein: CASSFPAGGVETQYF. The CDR3 DNA is TGTGCCAGCAGTTTCCCCGCCGGGGGTGTGGAGACCCAGTACTTC.

CDR3 sequence reads: CASSYGGNTEAFF. The CDR3 coding sequence is TGTGCCAGCAGTTACGGCGGGAACACTGAAGCTTTCTTT. The chain carries TRBV6-5 and TRBJ1-1, with no clear D. The CDR3 has 13 amino acids. Germline values: CDR1 MNHEY, CDR2 SVGAGI. Deletions cut 2 bases from V and 1 base from J, with 5 bases between.

The chain employs TRBV28 and TRBJ2-7, with a tentative D call TRBD1 (6 bases). From germline, CDR1 is MDHEN and CDR2 SYDVKM. The CDR3 extends over 12 amino acids. V was cut by 5 bases and J by 3 bases, with 8 bases left in between. The chain's CDR3 is CASSKQGYEQYF. CDR3 nucleotides: TGTGCCAGCAGTAAACAGGGCTACGAGCAGTACTTC.

The chain links TRBV27 to TRBJ1-2; 8 bases match TRBD1. The V gene end was trimmed by 4 bases and the J gene end by 3 bases; junction bases not matched to a gene: 13. The length of the CDR3 is 17 residues. Germline CDR1 MNHEY, CDR2 SMNVEV (reference sequence). CDR3 in amino acids: CASSYVPEDRDDYGYTF. The CDR3 DNA follows: TGTGCCAGCAGTTACGTCCCAGAGGACAGGGATGACTATGGCTACACCTTC.

The DNA for the CDR3 is TGTGCCAGCAGTTTGAACGGGGGGGCCAAAAACATTCAGTACTTC. Protein product: CASSLNGGAKNIQYF. The chain carries TRBV27 and TRBJ2-4, with 7 bases fitting TRBD2. The V segment lost 3 bases and the J segment 1 base; nucleotides outside the gene matches: 3. CDR1 is MNHEY and CDR2 is SMNVEV in the germline V gene (reference sequence). CDR3 length equals 15 residues.

This rearrangement joins TRBV19 to TRBJ1-6, with a possible D match to TRBD1 (6 bases). Trimming took 7 bases from V and 8 from J, leaving 18 bases between them. This CDR3 region has 15 residues. Germline assignment: CDR1 LNHDA and CDR2 SQIVND (reference sequence). The CDR3 bases are TGTGCCAGTAAAAATTATCGTGAGGGGGATTCACCCCTCCACTTT. Amino acids: CASKNYREGDSPLHF.

CDR3 sequence: CASSVGQGEYEQYF. The CDR3 coding sequence is TGTGCCAGCAGCGTAGGTCAGGGTGAGTACGAGCAGTACTTC. V and J are TRBV9 and TRBJ2-7; D possibly corresponds to TRBD1 (5 bases). Germline CDR1 is SGDLS and CDR2 is YYNGEE. The V and J ends lost 0 bases and 4 bases respectively, with 11 bases between them. The CDR3 is made up of 14 amino acids.

This chain links TRBV28 with TRBJ2-3; D is undetermined. The V gene's germline CDR1 is MDHEN and CDR2 SYDVKM. CDR3 length equals 12 residues. Deletions cut 10 bases from V and 2 bases from J, with 10 bases between. The CDR3 nucleotides are TGTGCCACGCAAACTCCCACAGATACGCAGTATTTT. Encoded protein: CATQTPTDTQYF.

This rearrangement joins TRBV18 to TRBJ1-1, with 7 bases fitting TRBD1. This CDR3 contains 14 residues. The germline V gene encodes CDR1 KGHSH and CDR2 LQKENI. The V segment lost 4 bases and the J segment 1 base; nucleotides outside the gene matches: 3. Here the CDR3 DNA reads TGTGCCAGCTCACTGACAGGGAAGAACACTGAAGCTTTCTTT. It codes for CASSLTGKNTEAFF.

The genes are TRBV27 and TRBJ1-5, with a possible D match to TRBD1 (5 bases). The CDR3 is 17 residues long. V was shortened by 6 bases and J by 8 bases, with 26 bases between the two germline ends. Germline-derived CDR1 and CDR2 are MNHEY and SMNVEV (reference sequence). CDR3 region: CASRSGGAAGLGEPQHF. For the CDR3, the DNA is TGTGCCAGCAGATCGGGGGGAGCGGCCGGACTAGGTGAGCCCCAGCATTTT.

This sequence joins TRBV5-1 and TRBJ2-1, with D uncertain. The CDR3 spans 15 residues. Trimming cost V 6 bases and J 0 bases, with 13 bases left between them. The germline CDR1 and CDR2 sequences are SGHRS and YFSETQ. CDR3: CASKRAPNSYNEQFF. The CDR3 DNA follows: TGCGCCAGCAAAAGAGCGCCAAACTCCTACAATGAGCAGTTCTTC.

V gene TRBV15 combines with J gene TRBJ2-7; D is possibly TRBD1 (7 bases). Germline-derived CDR1 and CDR2 are LNHNV and YYDKDF (reference sequence). This CDR3 is built from 14 residues. Between the trimmed V and J ends, which lost 3 bases and 6 bases, there was a span of 15 bases. The DNA of the CDR3 is TGTGCCACCAGCAGTAATACAGGGGAGGCCGAGCAGTACTTC. Translated: CATSSNTGEAEQYF.

This chain links TRBV5-1 with TRBJ2-5; 12 bases match TRBD2. CDR1 SGHRS and CDR2 YFSETQ come from the germline V gene. The CDR3 extends over 15 amino acids. V lost 4 bases, J lost 5 bases, and 6 bases stayed unmatched. The CDR3 protein is CASSPLTSGGETQYF. In DNA form, the CDR3 reads TGCGCCAGCAGCCCCCTGACTAGCGGGGGTGAGACCCAGTACTTC.

V and J are TRBV5-4 and TRBJ1-2; 9 bases map to TRBD1. The CDR3 has 16 residues. The germline V gene encodes CDR1 SGHNT and CDR2 YYREEE (reference sequence). Trimming took 7 bases from V and 0 from J; bases not matched to a gene: 10. CDR3 nucleotides: TGTGCCAGCTCCGGTAGGAGACAGGGGGCTAACTATGGCTACACCTTC. Its translation is CASSGRRQGANYGYTF.

This sequence joins TRBV2 and TRBJ2-2; D may be TRBD1 (6 bases). CDR1 and CDR2 (germline): SNHLY, FYNNEI. This CDR3 has 15 amino acids. Trimming shortened V by 3 bases and J by 1 base, and 9 bases separated the two germline ends. The DNA for the CDR3 is TGTGCCAGCAGTGATGAGACAGGGAACACCGGGGAGCTGTTTTTT. As protein: CASSDETGNTGELFF.

This clone has just one count. V usage is TRBV2 and J usage is TRBJ1-5, with TRBD1 matching over 11 bases. Germline-derived CDR1 and CDR2 are SNHLY and FYNNEI. The CDR3 covers 14 residues. V shed 6 bases, J shed 5 bases, and the junction held 3 bases outside the gene matches. In DNA, the CDR3 is TGTGCCAGCAGCTTGGGACAGGGGGATCAGCCCCAGCATTTT. Protein: CASSLGQGDQPQHF.

The V call is TRBV6-5, the J call TRBJ1-4, with D perhaps matching TRBD1 (5 bases). The CDR3 runs to 15 residues. Trimming left V 7 bases short and J 4 bases short, with 16 bases between. CDR1 and CDR2 from the germline V gene are MNHEY and SVGAGI. The CDR3 here is CASTLGGTDNEKLFF. In DNA form, the CDR3 reads TGTGCCAGCACCTTAGGCGGGACCGATAATGAAAAACTGTTTTTT.

The table lists this clone with a count of one. The chain employs TRBV7-2 and TRBJ2-3; 7 bases map to TRBD1. CDR1 is SGHTA and CDR2 is FQGNSA in the germline V gene. The V and J ends lost 5 bases and 0 bases, in that order; junction bases with no gene match: 8. This CDR3 has 16 amino acids. In DNA form, the CDR3 reads TGTGCCAGCAGCCGAGGGGGCGGCCCTAGCACAGATACGCAGTATTTT. Amino acid sequence: CASSRGGGPSTDTQYF.

V usage is TRBV18 and J usage is TRBJ2-7, with 9 bases fitting TRBD1. After removal of 4 bases from V and 7 bases from J, the junction contained 5 bases not matched to a gene. The CDR3 spans 13 residues. Germline loops: CDR1 KGHSH, CDR2 LQKENI. CDR3 amino acids: CASSQDRGREQYF. CDR3 DNA: TGTGCCAGCTCACAGGACAGGGGACGTGAGCAGTACTTC.

This chain links TRBV5-1 with TRBJ2-2; 12 bases fit TRBD2. V shed 1 base and J 2 bases; nucleotides not matched to a gene: 6. From germline, CDR1 is SGHRS and CDR2 YFSETQ. The CDR3 extends over 18 amino acids. Here the CDR3 DNA reads TGCGCCAGCAGCTTGAAACTAGCGGGGGGCAGAAACACCGGGGAGCTGTTTTTT. It translates to CASSLKLAGGRNTGELFF.

The chain joins TRBV5-6 to TRBJ1-1; no clear D. V was clipped by 2 bases and J by 5 bases, with 10 bases between them. Germline V gene sequence: CDR1 SGHDT, CDR2 YYEEEE. The CDR3 has 13 residues. CDR3 bases: TGTGCCAGCAGCTTTCGTCGCTATACTGAAGCTTTCTTT. As protein: CASSFRRYTEAFF.

V is TRBV2 and J is TRBJ1-3; D uncertain. Looked up from germline, CDR1 is SNHLY and CDR2 is FYNNEI. This CDR3 contains 13 residues. Deletions cut 8 bases from V and 4 bases from J, with 12 bases between. The DNA for the CDR3 is TGTGCCAGCGCAGGCGAAAGAGGAAACACCATATATTTT. It codes for CASAGERGNTIYF.

This clone was counted once. The rearrangement joins TRBV5-4 to TRBJ2-1, with 11 bases matching TRBD2. The germline V gene encodes CDR1 SGHNT and CDR2 YYREEE (reference sequence). The CDR3 contains 15 residues. J lost 3 bases, V lost 3 bases, and 2 bases had no gene match. The CDR3 protein is CASSWGLAVYNEQFF. In DNA form, the CDR3 reads TGTGCCAGCAGCTGGGGACTAGCGGTCTACAATGAGCAGTTCTTC.

This sequence joins TRBV5-6 and TRBJ1-5, with unresolved D. Germline CDR1 is SGHDT and CDR2 is YYEEEE. V shed 3 bases and J shed 11 bases, with 18 bases lying between them. The CDR3 loop spans 14 amino acids. The DNA for the CDR3 is TGTGCCAGCAGCTCTCTTGGCGGCCCCACGGCCCAGCATTTT. It translates to CASSSLGGPTAQHF.

This rearrangement joins TRBV7-2 to TRBJ1-3, with D perhaps matching TRBD1 (6 bases). The CDR3 length is 16 residues. CDR1 is SGHTA, CDR2 FQGNSA, per germline. Trimming cost V 3 bases and J 0 bases, with 12 bases left between them. The DNA of the CDR3 is TGTGCCAGCAGCTTGGGACAATTGAGCTCTGGAAACACCATATATTTT. Translated, it gives CASSLGQLSSGNTIYF.

This clone was observed once. The genes are TRBV6-5 and TRBJ2-7; possible D gene TRBD1, 5 bases. V gave up 7 bases and J gave up 5 bases, with 18 bases separating them. This CDR3 comprises 14 residues. Germline CDR1 and CDR2: MNHEY and SVGAGI. Written as DNA, the CDR3 is TGTGCCAGCACCCCCCTGCAGGGTCCCCACGAGCAGTACTTC. Protein sequence: CASTPLQGPHEQYF.

This clone turned up a few times. The chain carries TRBV4-3 and TRBJ2-2; the match to TRBD2 covers 8 bases. In germline, CDR1 is LGHNA, CDR2 YSLEER. The CDR3 loop spans 16 amino acids. The V and J ends lost 1 base and 5 bases, in that order; junction bases with no gene match: 6. The CDR3 region has the DNA TGCGCCAGCAGCCAAGCGGGGGGGCCCGGAACCGGGGAGCTGTTTTTT. Translation: CASSQAGGPGTGELFF.

V gene TRBV18 combines with J gene TRBJ1-1; D unclear. The V gene lost 3 bases and the J gene lost 6 bases, with 14 bases spanning the gap. Germline CDR1 is KGHSH and CDR2 is LQKENI. The CDR3 is 14 residues long. The CDR3 here is CASSPPGDGPEAFF. The CDR3 DNA sequence: TGTGCCAGCTCACCCCCCGGGGATGGGCCTGAAGCTTTCTTT.